These 25 T cell receptor beta chains were all obtained from the same sample, sequenced in a study of cytomegalovirus exposure and HLA in healthy donors. 60 Vbeta and 13 Jbeta primers were used in PCR. The method was immunoSEQ multiplex PCR; TCRdb's version includes in-frame clones alone and lacks a portion of them. The data show approximately 110,000 clones, 82% seen once. The material sequenced was PBMCs. The source is a woman between 18 and 29 years old in good health and CMV-seronegative.

This chain links TRBV4-2 with TRBJ2-1; 7 nucleotides line up with TRBD1. J lost 9 bases, V lost 1 base, and 3 bases had no gene match. CDR1 and CDR2 from the germline V gene are LGHNA and YNFKEQ. The CDR3 length is 13 residues. For the CDR3, the DNA is TGTGCCAGCAGCCAAGGAGGGGGCGCTGAGCAGTTCTTC. Its translation: CASSQGGGAEQFF.

This clone was seen a single time. The chain links TRBV30 to TRBJ2-3; 7 nucleotides match TRBD1. The CDR3 has 15 residues. The V gene's germline CDR1 is GTSNPN and CDR2 SVGIG (reference sequence). Trimming removed 0 bases from V and 4 bases from J; junction bases left unmatched: 7. The CDR3 region has the DNA TGTGCCTGGAGTGTCAGACTCACAGGGGCAGATACGCAGTATTTT. Translation: CAWSVRLTGADTQYF.

CDR3 nucleotide sequence: TGCGCCAGCAGCCAATTAGGGACAGGGAACTATGGCTACACCTTC. This gives the protein CASSQLGTGNYGYTF. The chain employs TRBV4-1 and TRBJ1-2; the match to TRBD1 covers 9 bases. The CDR3 runs to 15 residues. The germline V gene encodes CDR1 MGHRA and CDR2 YSYEKL. J gave up 2 bases and V 2 bases, and 3 bases lay outside the gene matches.

The chain couples TRBV11-3 to TRBJ2-5; TRBD1 is a possible D gene (5 bases). With 6 bases removed from V and 5 bases from J, the gap between germline ends came to 13 bases. This CDR3 has 13 residues. CDR1 is SGHNT, CDR2 YENEEA, per germline. This CDR3 reads CASRPSPGETQYF. For the CDR3, the DNA is TGTGCCAGCAGACCCAGTCCAGGGGAGACCCAGTACTTC.

This chain uses TRBV4-1 with TRBJ2-2; a possible D gene is TRBD2 (6 bases). CDR1 and CDR2 (germline): MGHRA, YSYEKL. Trimming left V 1 base short and J 0 bases short, with 21 bases between. The CDR3 extends over 20 amino acids. The DNA of the CDR3 is TGCGCCAGCAGCCAAGTCGGTGGGTCGGGGGAGTTCGCGAACACCGGGGAGCTGTTTTTT. Translated, it gives CASSQVGGSGEFANTGELFF.

The chain joins TRBV13 to TRBJ2-2; TRBD1 agrees at 9 bases. Per the germline V gene, CDR1 is PRHDT and CDR2 is FYEKMQ (reference sequence). The ends lost 5 bases at V and 4 bases at J; junction bases unmatched: 20. This CDR3 comprises 20 residues. The DNA of the CDR3 is TGTGCCAGCAGCCTAAAAAGGGGGTTACGGGACAGGGTCCGCACCGGGGAGCTGTTTTTT. It is translated as CASSLKRGLRDRVRTGELFF.

The genes are TRBV18 and TRBJ1-2; no reliable D call. CDR1 KGHSH and CDR2 LQKENI come from the germline V gene. The CDR3 has 12 amino acids. Trimming pared 3 bases from V and 6 bases from J, leaving 8 bases between. The CDR3 loop reads CASSPYGDGYTF. In DNA form, the CDR3 reads TGTGCCAGCTCACCTTACGGGGATGGCTACACCTTC.

This clone was observed a few times. The chain combines TRBV11-3 with TRBJ2-1; D call uncertain. Trimming removed 0 bases from V and 6 bases from J, with 12 bases in between. This CDR3 is 15 amino acids long. Looked up from germline, CDR1 is SGHNT and CDR2 is YENEEA. DNA for the CDR3: TGTGCCAGCAGCTTAGAGGGCCCCCCCCGCAATGAGCAGTTCTTC. Translation: CASSLEGPPRNEQFF. The variable domain in full, completed from reference TRBV11-3 and TRBJ2-1, reads EAGVVQSPRYKIIEKKQPVAFWCNPISGHNTLYWYLQNLGQGPELLIRYENEEAVDDSQLPKDRFSAERLKGVDSTLKIQPAELGDSAVYLCASSLEGPPRNEQFFGPGTRLTVL.

The J gene is TRBJ2-1, the V gene TRBV2, with D tentatively TRBD2 (6 bases). CDR1 is SNHLY and CDR2 is FYNNEI in the germline V gene. The CDR3 has 16 residues. V was shortened by 7 bases and J by 0 bases, with 16 bases between the two germline ends. CDR3 nucleotides: TGTGCCAGCACCCAGGAGGGTTGGGACTCCTACAATGAGCAGTTCTTC. Amino acid sequence: CASTQEGWDSYNEQFF.

This clone was detected only once. This chain links TRBV13 with TRBJ1-2; D uncertain. V dropped 5 bases and J dropped 3 bases, with 13 bases sitting between them. This CDR3 has 14 residues. Germline loops: CDR1 PRHDT, CDR2 FYEKMQ (reference sequence). DNA for the CDR3: TGTGCCAGCAGCCCCTCCAGAGGGTACTATGGCTACACCTTC. Protein product: CASSPSRGYYGYTF.

The chain recombines TRBV11-3 with TRBJ2-4; D is possibly TRBD1 (6 bases). V gave up 5 bases and J gave up 1 base, with 12 bases separating them. Germline V gene data show CDR1 as SGHNT and CDR2 as YENEEA. This CDR3 is 15 amino acids long. CDR3 coding DNA: TGTGCCAGCAGCACCCAAGGACAGGCCAAAAACATTCAGTACTTC. This gives the protein CASSTQGQAKNIQYF.

The gene calls are TRBV10-3 and TRBJ2-7, with D tentatively TRBD2 (6 bases). CDR1 ENHRY and CDR2 SYGVKD come from the germline V gene. V was shortened by 0 bases and J by 2 bases, with 11 bases between the two germline ends. This CDR3 is 15 amino acids long. CDR3 in DNA: TGTGCCATCAGTGAGTCGCGGGGAAGGGCCTACGAGCAGTACGTC. It specifies CAISESRGRAYEQYV.

The V call is TRBV4-2, the J call TRBJ2-5; 16 nucleotides align to TRBD2. V trimming: 1 base; J trimming: 2 bases; junction bases outside the gene matches: 4. This CDR3 comprises 18 residues. Germline-derived CDR1 and CDR2 are LGHNA and YNFKEQ. CDR3 region: CASSQAGTSGGGQETQYF. In DNA form, the CDR3 reads TGTGCCAGCAGCCAAGCCGGGACTAGCGGGGGGGGGCAAGAGACCCAGTACTTC.

V gene TRBV7-2 combines with J gene TRBJ1-3, with 7 bases fitting TRBD1. J was trimmed by 4 bases and V by 0 bases; bases with no gene match: 9. The CDR3 has 17 amino acids. In germline, CDR1 is SGHTA, CDR2 FQGNSA. Here the CDR3 DNA reads TGTGCCAGCAGCTTAGCTCCCCGACAGGGTACGGGAAACACCATATATTTT. As protein: CASSLAPRQGTGNTIYF.

The rearrangement uses TRBV2 and TRBJ1-1; 8 bases align to TRBD1. This CDR3 has 13 amino acids. The V gene's germline CDR1 is SNHLY and CDR2 FYNNEI. J lost 6 bases, V lost 6 bases, and 6 bases had no gene match. The CDR3 loop reads CASSDRGRPEAFF. The CDR3 nucleotides are TGTGCCAGCAGCGACAGGGGCCGACCTGAAGCTTTCTTT.

Concerning this clone itself: Sequence at one end of the junction differs from germline and may be a read error. The chain uses TRBV7-9 and TRBJ2-7, with D perhaps matching TRBD1 (5 bases). The CDR3 length is 13 residues. Germline CDR1 SEHNR, CDR2 FQNEAQ (reference sequence). The CDR3 is CSSSLTDKYEQYF. The CDR3 DNA reads as TGTTCCAGCAGCTTGACGGACAAATACGAGCAGTACTTC. The whole variable domain, filled in from reference TRBV7-9 and TRBJ2-7, reads DTGVSQNPRHKITKRGQNVTFRCDPISEHNRLYWYRQTLGQGPEFLTYFQNEAQLEKSRLLSDRFSAERPKGSFSTLEIQRTEQGDSAMYLCSSSLTDKYEQYFGPGTRLTVT.

The chain carries TRBV6-1 and TRBJ1-2, with D unclear. Looked up from germline, CDR1 is MNHNS and CDR2 is SASEGT. V gave up 0 bases and J gave up 4 bases, with 9 bases separating them. This CDR3 comprises 14 residues. The CDR3 here is CASSEALGSYGYTF. The CDR3 DNA sequence: TGTGCCAGCAGTGAAGCGCTTGGCAGCTATGGCTACACCTTC.

This clone was detected only once. The V call is TRBV28, the J call TRBJ2-6; D remains unclear. V lost 1 base to trimming and J lost 4 bases, with 8 bases between them. CDR3 length: 15 residues. Looked up from germline, CDR1 is MDHEN and CDR2 is SYDVKM. The CDR3 DNA reads as TGTGCCAGCAGTTTATCCGGGTTGGGGGCCAACGTCCTGACTTTC. Translating it yields CASSLSGLGANVLTF.

V and J are TRBV10-1 and TRBJ2-2; no reliable D call. The V and J ends lost 7 bases and 4 bases respectively, with 13 bases between them. Germline V gives CDR1 WNHNN, CDR2 SYGVQD (reference sequence). The CDR3 is 14 amino acids. CDR3 bases: TGCGCCAGCAAACGGAGCCATGCCACCGGGGAGCTGTTTTTT. This translates into CASKRSHATGELFF.

The genes are TRBV6-1 and TRBJ1-2, with a tentative D call TRBD1 (5 bases). V gave up 4 bases and J gave up 8 bases, with 14 bases separating them. CDR1 and CDR2 from the germline V gene are MNHNS and SASEGT. The CDR3 totals 13 residues. In DNA, the CDR3 is TGTGCCAGCAGTGTGGGCAGGGAACGAGGCTACACCTTC. Protein sequence: CASSVGRERGYTF.

This rearrangement joins TRBV25-1 to TRBJ2-1; 8 bases fit TRBD1. There are 18 residues in the CDR3. Germline V gives CDR1 MGHDK, CDR2 SYGVNS. The V gene end was trimmed by 1 base and the J gene end by 7 bases; junction bases not matched to a gene: 15. DNA for the CDR3: TGTGCCAGCAGTGAATCCACTGTTAGGTACAGGGACAGGAATGAGCAGTTCTTC. It specifies CASSESTVRYRDRNEQFF.

The rearrangement links TRBV11-2 to TRBJ1-1; no reliable D call. Germline V lookup: CDR1 SGHAT, CDR2 FQNNGV. The CDR3 length is 15 residues. The V end lost 5 bases, the J end lost 1 base, and 14 bases lay between the germline ends. In DNA form, the CDR3 reads TGTGCCAGCAGCCCAACGTGGGGAGAGAACACTGAAGCTTTCTTT. Encoded protein: CASSPTWGENTEAFF.

The V call is TRBV11-3, the J call TRBJ2-5, with D unresolved. CDR1 is SGHNT and CDR2 is YENEEA in the germline V gene. The CDR3 has 14 amino acids. V was trimmed by 1 base and J by 4 bases, leaving 10 bases between them. In nucleotides, the CDR3 is TGTGCCAGCAGCTTAGTTCCCCTGCGAGAGACCCAGTACTTC. It translates to CASSLVPLRETQYF.

The CDR3 here is CASSPSVTGELFF. As DNA, the CDR3 is TGTGCCAGCAGCCCCTCGGTCACCGGGGAGCTGTTTTTT. The V call is TRBV9, the J call TRBJ2-2; D remains ambiguous. CDR3 length: 13 residues. Per germline, CDR1 SGDLS and CDR2 YYNGEE. Between the trimmed V and J ends, which lost 4 bases and 4 bases, there was a span of 8 bases.

The chain links TRBV11-3 to TRBJ1-6, with 10 bases identical to TRBD1. The CDR3 length is 17 residues. J gave up 8 bases and V 1 base, and 8 bases lay outside the gene matches. CDR1 is SGHNT, CDR2 YENEEA, per germline. CDR3 in amino acids: CASSLAYGTGDYSPLHF. The DNA of the CDR3 is TGTGCCAGCAGCTTAGCGTATGGGACAGGGGATTATTCACCCCTCCACTTT.